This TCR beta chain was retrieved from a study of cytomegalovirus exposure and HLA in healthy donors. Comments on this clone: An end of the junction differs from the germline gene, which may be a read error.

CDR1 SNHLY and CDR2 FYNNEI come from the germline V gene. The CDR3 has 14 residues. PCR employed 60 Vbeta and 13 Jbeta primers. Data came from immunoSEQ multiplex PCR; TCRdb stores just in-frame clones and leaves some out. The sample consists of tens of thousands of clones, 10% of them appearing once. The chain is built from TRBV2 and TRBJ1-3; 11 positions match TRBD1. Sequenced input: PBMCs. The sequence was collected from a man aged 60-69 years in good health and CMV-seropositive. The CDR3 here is CASRDRGSGNTIYF. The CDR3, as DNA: TGTGCTAGCAGGGACAGGGGGTCCGGAAACACCATATATTTT.